This is a list of T cell receptor beta chains from one sample in a study of T cell repertoires in cytomegalovirus infection. Antigens for these TCRs are unknown. One entry per CDR3 protein results from TCRdb running MiXCR on the reads. The repertoire includes around 200,000 distinct CDR3 sequences, about 40% of them detected once, and over 45% sits in the top ten. The specimen was CD8+ T cells from cultured PBMCs, collected from culture after CMV antigen stimulation. These receptors were collected from a human donor in good health (CMV status not recorded). Some clones in this sample may be carry-over from other donors' samples. Both conserved end residues are part of each CDR3. Fields, in order: V gene, D gene, J gene, clone size, CDR3 protein, CDR3 DNA. A D gene is named only where the DNA matches it firmly. Some rows mark clone size as missing; the rest say once, few, many or name a class of expanded clone.

TRBV6-2/TRBV6-3	.	TRBJ2-7	few	CASSYTATYEQYF	TGTGCCAGCAGCTACACGGCTACCTACGAGCAGTACTTC
TRBV7-9	TRBD1	TRBJ1-5	many	CASSLGGQGFQPQHF	TGTGCCAGCAGCTTAGGGGGACAGGGATTCCAGCCCCAGCATTTT
TRBV12-5	.	TRBJ1-5	.	CASGLVVGHQPHHF	TGTGCTAGTGGTTTGGTGGTCGGGCATCAGCCCCATCATTTT
TRBV19	.	TRBJ2-1	.	CASSIPARAHQNEQFF	TGTGCCAGTAGTATTCCCGCCAGGGCCCACCAGAATGAGCAGTTCTTC
TRBV7-9	.	TRBJ2-1	.	CASSQRLDEQFF	TGTGCCAGCAGCCAGCGGTTAGATGAGCAGTTCTTC
TRBV6-6	.	TRBJ2-7	.	CASSVWDTSSYEQYF	TGTGCCAGCAGTGTATGGGACACTTCCTCCTACGAGCAGTACTTC
TRBV7-3	.	TRBJ1-2	.	CASSLTGGAYGYTF	TGTGCCAGCAGCTTAACCGGGGGCGCCTATGGCTACACCTTC
TRBV4-2	.	TRBJ1-1	many	CASSQAVGGLNTEAFF	TGTGCCAGCAGCCAAGCCGTAGGCGGATTGAACACTGAAGCTTTCTTT
TRBV2	.	TRBJ1-1	many	CASRDYRVQVTEAFF	TGTGCCAGCAGGGATTACAGGGTCCAGGTCACTGAAGCTTTCTTT
TRBV7-6	.	TRBJ1-2	.	CASSLSRDPHTF	TGTGCCAGCAGCTTAAGCAGGGACCCGCACACCTTC
TRBV7-6	TRBD1	TRBJ2-1	few	CASSLGSGTAYNEQFF	TGTGCCAGCAGCCTCGGTTCCGGGACAGCCTACAATGAGCAGTTCTTC
TRBV2	TRBD1	TRBJ1-4	.	CASSEYGQGEKLFF	TGTGCCAGCAGTGAATATGGACAGGGCGAAAAACTGTTTTTT
TRBV28	.	TRBJ1-5	.	CASRTSPVLPQHF	TGTGCCAGCAGAACCTCCCCCGTCCTGCCCCAGCATTTT
TRBV6-2/TRBV6-3	.	TRBJ1-6	many	CASSVLPHGRIPNSPLHF	TGTGCCAGCAGCGTACTCCCCCACGGGCGGATCCCCAATTCACCCCTCCACTTT
TRBV6-2/TRBV6-3	.	TRBJ2-7	.	CASSPRDFDYEQYF	TGTGCCAGCAGCCCACGGGACTTCGACTACGAGCAGTACTTC
TRBV12-3/TRBV12-4	TRBD2	TRBJ2-3	.	CASSLGLALEQYF	TGTGCCAGCAGTTTAGGACTAGCCCTAGAGCAGTATTTT
TRBV27	TRBD1	TRBJ1-3	.	CASSFQGAGNTIYF	TGTGCCAGCAGTTTTCAGGGGGCAGGAAACACCATATATTTT
TRBV11-2	.	TRBJ2-7	.	CASSLFRSYEQYF	TGTGCCAGCAGCTTATTCAGGTCCTACGAGCAGTACTTC
TRBV12-3/TRBV12-4	TRBD1	TRBJ1-6	.	CASSPMGSGQGWGSPLHF	TGTGCCAGCAGTCCTATGGGTTCGGGACAGGGGTGGGGTTCACCCCTCCACTTT
TRBV7-6	TRBD1	TRBJ1-5	.	CASRGQGAEQPQHF	TGTGCCAGCAGAGGGCAGGGGGCTGAACAGCCCCAGCATTTT
TRBV5-6	.	TRBJ1-5	few	CASSLSRNQPQHF	TGTGCCAGCAGCTTATCCCGCAATCAGCCCCAGCATTTT
TRBV19	.	TRBJ1-2	.	CASKRDREGYRGYTF	TGTGCCAGTAAGCGGGATCGTGAAGGATATCGTGGCTACACCTTC
TRBV4-1	TRBD2	TRBJ2-1	.	CASSQASGVPNEQFF	TGCGCCAGCAGCCAAGCTAGCGGGGTCCCCAATGAGCAGTTCTTC
TRBV12-3/TRBV12-4	.	TRBJ1-1	few	CASERGGTEAFF	TGTGCCAGTGAAAGGGGAGGCACTGAAGCTTTCTTT
TRBV7-9	TRBD2	TRBJ2-2	many	CASSPSGGLNTGELFF	TGTGCCAGCAGCCCTAGCGGGGGCTTGAACACCGGGGAGCTGTTTTTT
TRBV25-1	.	TRBJ1-1	.	CASSEGAGRENTEAFF	TGTGCCAGCAGTGAAGGGGCAGGGCGGGAGAACACTGAAGCTTTCTTT
TRBV12-3/TRBV12-4	.	TRBJ1-1	.	CASSWGGGTEAFF	TGTGCCAGCAGTTGGGGGGGAGGCACTGAAGCTTTCTTT
TRBV7-6	.	TRBJ2-5	.	CASSTRQQQETQYF	TGTGCCAGCAGCACTCGACAGCAACAAGAGACCCAGTACTTC
TRBV11-2	TRBD2	TRBJ2-3	.	CASSLRVGGEDTQYF	TGTGCCAGCAGTCTCAGAGTTGGGGGGGAAGATACGCAGTATTTT
TRBV12-3/TRBV12-4	TRBD1	TRBJ1-2	.	CASSLGTAPSYGYTF	TGTGCCAGCAGTTTGGGGACAGCACCTTCCTATGGCTACACCTTC
TRBV15	TRBD1	TRBJ1-1	.	CATSRGDSTEAFF	TGTGCCACCAGCAGAGGGGACAGCACTGAAGCTTTCTTT
TRBV7-8	.	TRBJ2-4	.	CASSPRGGDIQYF	TGTGCCAGCAGCCCCAGGGGAGGGGACATTCAGTACTTC
TRBV12-3/TRBV12-4	.	TRBJ2-1	.	CASSPAAGEAEQFF	TGTGCCAGCAGCCCCGCGGCAGGGGAGGCTGAGCAGTTCTTC
TRBV12-3/TRBV12-4	.	TRBJ1-5	few	CASSLRRNNQPQHF	TGTGCCAGCAGTTTGAGACGGAACAATCAGCCCCAGCATTTT
TRBV5-5	.	TRBJ2-6	.	CASSSDRGLSGANVLTF	TGTGCCAGCAGCTCGGATAGGGGCCTCTCTGGGGCCAACGTCCTGACTTTC
TRBV7-3	TRBD2	TRBJ2-3	.	CASSLLGLAGASSTDTQYF	TGTGCCAGCAGCTTGCTTGGACTAGCGGGGGCCAGTAGCACAGATACGCAGTATTTT
TRBV28	.	TRBJ1-5	.	CASSFGVPQHF	TGTGCCAGCAGCTTTGGGGTACCCCAGCATTTT
TRBV6-5	.	TRBJ1-1	.	CASSWAGVTEAFF	TGTGCCAGCAGTTGGGCGGGGGTTACTGAAGCTTTCTTT
TRBV7-9	TRBD1	TRBJ1-2	.	CASSLILDRGNGYTF	TGTGCCAGCAGTCTGATCCTGGACAGGGGTAATGGCTACACCTTC
TRBV3-1	.	TRBJ2-7	few	CASSQDSGYEQYF	TGTGCCAGCAGCCAAGATAGCGGCTACGAGCAGTACTTC
TRBV7-2	.	TRBJ2-7	.	CASSFDWGSSYEQYF	TGTGCCAGCAGCTTCGACTGGGGCAGTTCCTACGAGCAGTACTTC
TRBV7-9	.	TRBJ1-5	few	CASSGTGNQPQHF	TGTGCCAGCAGCGGAACAGGCAATCAGCCCCAGCATTTT
TRBV10-3	.	TRBJ2-1	.	CAIRPGTSKFNEQFF	TGTGCCATCAGGCCAGGGACTTCCAAGTTCAATGAGCAGTTCTTC
TRBV5-6	TRBD2	TRBJ2-1	.	CARSPGLAGGNEQFF	TGTGCCAGAAGCCCCGGACTAGCGGGAGGAAATGAGCAGTTCTTC
TRBV14	.	TRBJ1-6	.	CASSQELRTGTDSPLHF	TGTGCCAGCAGCCAAGAACTCCGAACCGGGACCGATTCACCCCTCCACTTT
TRBV7-8	.	TRBJ2-3	many	CASSSGEADTQYF	TGTGCCAGCAGCTCCGGTGAGGCAGATACGCAGTATTTT
TRBV12-3/TRBV12-4	.	TRBJ2-1	few	CASSLDSGPNSYNEQFF	TGTGCCAGCAGTTTGGATAGCGGTCCTAACTCCTACAATGAGCAGTTCTTC
TRBV11-2	.	TRBJ2-2	once	CSSSLVTGNTGEMFF	TGTTCCAGCAGCCTTGTGACTGGGAACACCGGGGAGATGTTTTTT
TRBV10-3	.	TRBJ2-2	.	CAIWTDTPTGVLFF	TGTGCCATCTGGACAGATACACCCACCGGGGTGCTGTTTTTT
TRBV27	TRBD1	TRBJ2-3	.	CASSLSRGLTDTQYF	TGTGCCAGCAGTTTAAGCAGGGGGCTAACAGATACGCAGTATTTT
TRBV2	.	TRBJ2-2	few	CASNIGTGELFF	TGTGCCAGCAACATAGGCACCGGGGAGCTGTTTTTT
TRBV7-9	TRBD1	TRBJ2-3	.	CASSGGTGLTDTQYF	TGTGCCAGCAGCGGAGGGACAGGGTTGACAGATACGCAGTATTTT